This TCR beta chain was captured in a study of control samples from healthy donors and cancer patients. Measured with immunoSEQ multiplex PCR; TCRdb has only the in-frame clones, and not every one. This sample yields around 170,000 clones, of which roughly 88% are seen a single time; around 5% belongs to the top ten. This CDR3 spans 13 amino acids. Trimming took off 3 bases at V and 7 bases at J, with 13 bases between the two ends. Germline lookup yields CDR1 MNHNS and CDR2 SASEGT. J is TRBJ2-7 and V is TRBV6-1, with D tentatively TRBD2 (5 bases). The clonotype was recovered from a woman in her thirties in good health. The specimen sequenced was blood. CDR3 sequence reads: CASSDTGFGEQYF. Written as DNA, the CDR3 is TGTGCCAGCAGTGATACGGGGTTTGGGGAGCAGTACTTC.